A single sample gave rise to the 11 T cell receptor beta chains below, sequenced in a study of blood T cell repertoires in COVID-19. TCRdb keeps only in-frame clones here, not all; method: immunoSEQ multiplex PCR. The sample lists more than 300,000 clones; roughly 90% were seen once. The material sequenced was PBMCs or T cells enriched from blood (not recorded which). All receptors come from a woman in her thirties who had recovered from COVID-19.

The chain has TRBV5-1 and TRBJ2-3; 7 positions match TRBD2. Germline-derived CDR1 and CDR2 are SGHRS and YFSETQ. With 2 bases clipped from V and 5 bases from J, the junction kept 2 bases outside the gene matches. This CDR3 has 13 residues. The chain's CDR3 is CASSLLAQDTQYF. The CDR3 DNA is TGCGCCAGCAGCTTACTAGCGCAAGATACGCAGTATTTT. Variable domain in full (rest from reference TRBV5-1 and TRBJ2-3): KAGVTQTPRYLIKTRGQQVTLSCSPISGHRSVSWYQQTPGQGLQFLFEYFSETQRNKGNFPGRFSGRQFSNSRSEMNVSTLELGDSALYLCASSLLAQDTQYFGPGTRLTVL.

Only a few counts were recorded for this clone. J is TRBJ1-1 and V is TRBV28; D unclear. The germline CDR1 and CDR2 sequences are MDHEN and SYDVKM. The CDR3 loop spans 18 amino acids. The V gene lost 6 bases and the J gene lost 1 base, with 24 bases spanning the gap. The CDR3 nucleotides read TGTGCCAGCAGCTTAGTTTGGTATCAGCGAGGGCGGAACACTGAAGCTTTCTTT. Translating gives CASSLVWYQRGRNTEAFF.

CDR3 sequence reads: CASSTPTVTYEQYF. DNA of the CDR3: TGTGCCAGCAGTACCCCGACAGTTACCTACGAGCAGTACTTC. The chain couples TRBV28 to TRBJ2-7; D perhaps matches TRBD1 (5 bases). V lost 5 bases, J lost 2 bases, and 13 bases lay in between. The CDR3 has 14 amino acids. In germline, CDR1 is MDHEN, CDR2 SYDVKM. The full variable domain, in which reference TRBV28 and TRBJ2-7 provide the parts outside the CDR3, is DVKVTQSSRYLVKRTGEKVFLECVQDMDHENMFWYRQDPGLGLRLIYFSYDVKMKEKGDIPEGYSVSREKKERFSLILESASTNQTSMYLCASSTPTVTYEQYFGPGTRLTVT.

As to this clone: The missing conserved phenylalanine or tryptophan at the end of this CDR3 makes a read error likely. No DNA is shown, since the ends of the CDR3 on it are uncertain; the CDR3 is the one TCRdb lists. This chain uses TRBV2 with TRBJ1-2; the table's D call, TRBD1, was not checked against the DNA. From its first to its last residue, the CDR3 has 11 amino acids. CDR1 is SNHLY, CDR2 FYNNEI, per germline. The CDR3 spells CASSEVRDREL.

This chain connects TRBV9 to TRBJ1-1; TRBD1 matches at 7 bases. Unmatched junction bases numbered 11, after V lost 3 bases and J lost 6 bases. CDR1 SGDLS and CDR2 YYNGEE come from the germline V gene. The CDR3 contains 15 residues. The CDR3 region is CASSDEQGLEAEAFF. CDR3 nucleotide sequence: TGTGCCAGCAGCGACGAACAGGGGCTTGAAGCTGAAGCTTTCTTT.

The CDR3 here is CASSPDSLGDTQYF. In DNA form, the CDR3 reads TGTGCCAGCTCACCAGACAGCCTAGGGGATACGCAGTATTTT. The chain is built from TRBV18 and TRBJ2-3, with a tentative D call TRBD1 (5 bases). CDR1 is KGHSH, CDR2 LQKENI, per germline. CDR3 size: 14 residues. V gave up 2 bases and J gave up 6 bases, with 12 bases separating them.

V and J are TRBV19 and TRBJ1-5, with 8 bases that match TRBD1. The CDR3 has 14 amino acids. The germline V gene has CDR1 LNHDA and CDR2 SQIVND (reference sequence). V was pared by 7 bases and J by 3 bases, with 5 bases of the junction left unmatched. The CDR3 region has the DNA TGTGCCAGTAAACCGGGACAGGACAATCAGCCCCAGCATTTT. Amino acid sequence: CASKPGQDNQPQHF.

CDR3 residues: CASSLPPWGDGYTF. The CDR3 DNA sequence: TGTGCCAGCAGCTTACCACCGTGGGGGGACGGCTACACCTTC. This chain links TRBV7-2 with TRBJ1-2; tentatively, D is TRBD1 (5 bases). V dropped 2 bases and J dropped 8 bases, with 15 bases sitting between them. The CDR3 has 14 amino acids. The germline gives CDR1 SGHTA, CDR2 FQGNSA. Combining the CDR3 with reference TRBV7-2 and TRBJ1-2 gives the whole variable domain GAGVSQSPSNKVTEKGKDVELRCDPISGHTALYWYRQSLGQGLEFLIYFQGNSAPDKSGLPSDRFSAERTGGSVSTLTIQRTQQEDSAVYLCASSLPPWGDGYTFGSGTRLTVV.

As concerns this clone: The identical CDR3 is also encoded by other nucleotide sequences in the sample. The V gene is TRBV6-5, the J gene TRBJ1-2; 8 bases match TRBD1. The CDR3 is made up of 13 amino acids. Germline V gene lookup returns CDR1 MNHEY and CDR2 SVGAGI. Trimming at V came to 6 bases and at J to 8 bases, leaving 8 bases not matched to a gene. This chain's CDR3 is CASSPQGAGGYTF. CDR3 bases: TGTGCCAGCAGCCCCCAGGGGGCTGGCGGCTACACCTTC.

The chain is built from TRBV5-8 and TRBJ1-1; D is perhaps TRBD1 (5 bases). CDR1 SGHTS and CDR2 YDEGEE come from the germline V gene. The V and J ends lost 0 bases and 7 bases respectively, with 10 bases between them. The CDR3 extends over 13 amino acids. CDR3 sequence: CASSLEPGNEAFF. As DNA, the CDR3 is TGTGCCAGCAGCTTGGAGCCAGGGAATGAAGCTTTCTTT.

The V and J genes are TRBV19 and TRBJ2-1; 10 nucleotides align to TRBD2. Germline lookup yields CDR1 LNHDA and CDR2 SQIVND (reference sequence). Germline trimming cut 2 bases from V and 3 bases from J; bases unmatched to any gene: 4. This CDR3 comprises 16 residues. The CDR3, as DNA: TGTGCCAGTAGTATACAGCTAGCGGGAGTCTACAATGAGCAGTTCTTC. This codes for CASSIQLAGVYNEQFF.